This TCR beta chain was sequenced during a study of CD8 T cells in ankylosing spondylitis. Broader study findings: Disease-linked clones, CD8+, were relatively rare in peripheral blood. Seemingly distinctive of ankylosing spondylitis blood was a TCR beta motif formed by eight highly homologous variants.

Trimming stripped 6 bases from V and 0 bases from J, with 21 bases between. The V gene's germline CDR1 is LNHDA and CDR2 SQIVND (reference sequence). CDR3 length equals 17 residues. A word on this clonotype: Antigen unknown.

As the method for making TCR beta libraries, quantitative 5'-RACE with molecular barcodes was used. One entry per CDR3 protein, called by TCRdb with MiXCR from the 5' RACE reads. The sample consists of around 770,000 distinct CDR3 sequences, around 17% of them appearing once. The V call is TRBV19, the J call TRBJ2-7; tentatively, D is TRBD2 (6 bases). Sequencing input: blood, either unsorted or a sorted T cell fraction (not recorded which). The clonotype originates from a male donor with ankylosing spondylitis. Here the CDR3 reads CASSRRYGSGSSYEQYF. The CDR3 coding sequence is TGTGCCAGTAGCCGCCGGTATGGTAGCGGAAGCTCCTACGAGCAGTACTTC.